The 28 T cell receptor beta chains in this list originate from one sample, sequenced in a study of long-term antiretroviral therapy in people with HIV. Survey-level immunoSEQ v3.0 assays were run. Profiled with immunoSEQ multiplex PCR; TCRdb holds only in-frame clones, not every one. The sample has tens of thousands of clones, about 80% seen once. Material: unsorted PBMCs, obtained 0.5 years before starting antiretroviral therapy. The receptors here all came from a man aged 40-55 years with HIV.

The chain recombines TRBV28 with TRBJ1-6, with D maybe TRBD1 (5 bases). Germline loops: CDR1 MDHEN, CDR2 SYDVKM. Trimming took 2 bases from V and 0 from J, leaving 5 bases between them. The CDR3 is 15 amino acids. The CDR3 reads CASSLGGSYNSPLHF. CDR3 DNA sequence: TGTGCCAGCAGTTTAGGGGGCTCCTATAATTCACCCCTCCACTTT.

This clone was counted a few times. The CDR3, as DNA: TGCGCCAGCAGCCAAGATTTCGGAGTTGGCTATGGCTACACCTTC. The encoded protein is CASSQDFGVGYGYTF. The chain has TRBV4-1 and TRBJ1-2; D call uncertain. CDR1 is MGHRA, CDR2 YSYEKL, per germline. This CDR3 is built from 15 residues. Trimming pared 0 bases from V and 4 bases from J, leaving 12 bases between.

The CDR3, as DNA: TGCGCCAGCAGCTTGGACAGGGGGAGTAATTCACCCCTCCACTTT. It codes for CASSLDRGSNSPLHF. The chain uses TRBV5-1 and TRBJ1-6; 8 bases line up with TRBD1. Germline V gene data show CDR1 as SGHRS and CDR2 as YFSETQ. The V segment lost 0 bases and the J segment 6 bases; nucleotides outside the gene matches: 2. The CDR3 extends over 15 amino acids.

CDR3 nucleotides: TGTGCCAGCAGCTCTGTATCCCCGGGCGCTGAAGCTTTCTTT. This gives the protein CASSSVSPGAEAFF. This chain joins TRBV7-9 and TRBJ1-1; D call uncertain. Germline V gene data show CDR1 as SEHNR and CDR2 as FQNEAQ (reference sequence). The CDR3 is 14 amino acids. V was clipped by 4 bases and J by 6 bases, with 15 bases between them.

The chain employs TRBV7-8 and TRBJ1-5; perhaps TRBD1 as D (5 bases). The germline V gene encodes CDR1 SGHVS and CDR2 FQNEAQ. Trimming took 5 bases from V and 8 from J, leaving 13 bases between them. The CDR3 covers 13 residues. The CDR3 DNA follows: TGTGCCAGCAGCCAAATGGGGGGAAAGCCCCAGCATTTT. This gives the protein CASSQMGGKPQHF.

The CDR3 DNA reads TGTGCCAGCAGCCACCAAAAGAGCTCCTACAATGAGCAGTTCTTC. It encodes CASSHQKSSYNEQFF. The chain joins TRBV5-4 to TRBJ2-1; D ambiguous. The CDR3 has 15 residues. Per germline, CDR1 SGHNT and CDR2 YYREEE (reference sequence). Trimming cost V 4 bases and J 0 bases, with 11 bases left between them.

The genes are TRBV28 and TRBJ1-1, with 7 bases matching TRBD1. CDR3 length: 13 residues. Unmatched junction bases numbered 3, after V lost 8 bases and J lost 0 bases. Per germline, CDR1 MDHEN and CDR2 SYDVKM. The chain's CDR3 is CASSDRLNTEAFF. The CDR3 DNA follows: TGTGCCAGCTCGGACAGGCTGAACACTGAAGCTTTCTTT.

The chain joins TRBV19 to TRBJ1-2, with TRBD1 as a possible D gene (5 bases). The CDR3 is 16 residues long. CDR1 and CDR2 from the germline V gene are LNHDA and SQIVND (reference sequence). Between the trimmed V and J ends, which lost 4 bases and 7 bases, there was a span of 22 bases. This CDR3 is CASSTPDITLGVGYTF. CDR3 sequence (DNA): TGTGCCAGTAGTACACCGGACATCACCCTCGGGGTTGGCTACACCTTC.

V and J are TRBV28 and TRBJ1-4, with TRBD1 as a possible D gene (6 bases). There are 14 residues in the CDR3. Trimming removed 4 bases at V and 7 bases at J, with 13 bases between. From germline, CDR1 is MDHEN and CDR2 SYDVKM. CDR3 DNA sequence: TGTGCCAGCAGTTCCTGGGGGCGTGGTGAAAAACTGTTTTTT. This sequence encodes CASSSWGRGEKLFF.

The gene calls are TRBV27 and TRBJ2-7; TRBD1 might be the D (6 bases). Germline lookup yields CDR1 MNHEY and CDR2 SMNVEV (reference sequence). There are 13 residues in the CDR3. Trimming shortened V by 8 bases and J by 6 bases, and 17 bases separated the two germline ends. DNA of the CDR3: TGTGCCAGCCGCCTTAGCCTAGGGGGCGAGCAGTACTTC. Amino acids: CASRLSLGGEQYF.

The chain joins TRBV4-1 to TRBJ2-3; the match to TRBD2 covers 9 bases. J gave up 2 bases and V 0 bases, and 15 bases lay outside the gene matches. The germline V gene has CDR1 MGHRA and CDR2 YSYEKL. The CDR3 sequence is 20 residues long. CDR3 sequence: CASSQESPLSGGGDTDTQYF. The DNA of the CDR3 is TGCGCCAGCAGCCAAGAATCCCCACTTAGCGGCGGGGGGGACACAGATACGCAGTATTTT.

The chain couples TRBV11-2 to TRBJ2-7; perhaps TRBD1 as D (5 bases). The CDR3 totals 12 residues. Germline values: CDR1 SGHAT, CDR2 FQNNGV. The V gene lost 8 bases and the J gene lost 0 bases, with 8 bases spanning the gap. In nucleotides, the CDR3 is TGTGCCAGCTCGACAGTCTCCTACGAGCAGTACTTC. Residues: CASSTVSYEQYF.

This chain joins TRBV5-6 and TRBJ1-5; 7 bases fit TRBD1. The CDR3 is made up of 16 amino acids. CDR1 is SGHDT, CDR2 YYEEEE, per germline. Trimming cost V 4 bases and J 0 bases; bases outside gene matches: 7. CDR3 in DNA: TGTGCCAGCAGCCGGACAGGAATTTATAGCAATCAGCCCCAGCATTTT. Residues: CASSRTGIYSNQPQHF.

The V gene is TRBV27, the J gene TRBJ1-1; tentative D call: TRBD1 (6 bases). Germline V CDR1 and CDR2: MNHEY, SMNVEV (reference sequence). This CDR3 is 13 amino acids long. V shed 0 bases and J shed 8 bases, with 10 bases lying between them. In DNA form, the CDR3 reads TGTGCCAGCAGTTTATCTGTTGGACAGGAAGCTTTCTTT. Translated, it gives CASSLSVGQEAFF.

Written as DNA, the CDR3 is TGCGCCAGCAGCCCCCTGGGACAGGGAGGTTCACCCCTCCACTTT. Translation gives CASSPLGQGGSPLHF. The rearrangement uses TRBV4-1 and TRBJ1-6; 9 bases agree with TRBD1. The CDR3 covers 15 residues. Germline CDR1 reads MGHRA; CDR2 reads YSYEKL. The trim removed 4 bases at V and 9 bases at J, leaving 7 bases unmatched.

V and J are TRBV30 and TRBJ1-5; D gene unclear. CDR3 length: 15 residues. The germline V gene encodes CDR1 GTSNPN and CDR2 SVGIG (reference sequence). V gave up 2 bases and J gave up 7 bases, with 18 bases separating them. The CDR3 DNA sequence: TGTGCCTGGAGTCGAAGTGGTAAAGTAACACAGCCCCAGCATTTT. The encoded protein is CAWSRSGKVTQPQHF.

The CDR3 DNA follows: TGTGCCAGCAGTACCCCTGAGGGGGCGTTTTCACCCCTCCACTTT. The encoded protein is CASSTPEGAFSPLHF. The chain carries TRBV28 and TRBJ1-6, with 7 nucleotides matching TRBD1. V gave up 5 bases and J gave up 9 bases; unmatched junction bases: 10. Germline-derived CDR1 and CDR2 are MDHEN and SYDVKM. This CDR3 is built from 15 residues.

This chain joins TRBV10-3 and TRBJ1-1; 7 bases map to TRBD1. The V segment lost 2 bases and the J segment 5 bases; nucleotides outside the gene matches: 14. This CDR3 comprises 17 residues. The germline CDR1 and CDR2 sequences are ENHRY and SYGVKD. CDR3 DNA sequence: TGTGCCATCAGTGAGGCGGTGTTGTCAGGGGGTGTTACTGAAGCTTTCTTT. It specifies CAISEAVLSGGVTEAFF.

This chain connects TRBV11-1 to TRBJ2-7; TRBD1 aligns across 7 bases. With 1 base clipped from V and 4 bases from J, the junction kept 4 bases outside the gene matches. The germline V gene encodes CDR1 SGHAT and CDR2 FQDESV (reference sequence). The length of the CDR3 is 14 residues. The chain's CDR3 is CASSLVNRGYEQYF. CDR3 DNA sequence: TGTGCCAGCAGCTTAGTCAACAGGGGTTACGAGCAGTACTTC. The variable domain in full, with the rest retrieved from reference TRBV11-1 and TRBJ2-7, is EAEVAQSPRYKITEKSQAVAFWCDPISGHATLYWYRQILGQGPELLVQFQDESVVDDSQLPKDRFSAERLKGVDSTLKIQPAELGDSAMYLCASSLVNRGYEQYFGPGTRLTVT.

The CDR3 protein is CASTKTSTAGNTIYF. The CDR3 DNA reads as TGTGCCAGCACTAAGACCAGTACTGCTGGAAACACCATATATTTT. The rearrangement joins TRBV7-8 to TRBJ1-3; D is uncertain. Germline CDR1 and CDR2: SGHVS and FQNEAQ. V was trimmed by 7 bases and J by 2 bases, leaving 15 bases between them. There are 15 residues in the CDR3.

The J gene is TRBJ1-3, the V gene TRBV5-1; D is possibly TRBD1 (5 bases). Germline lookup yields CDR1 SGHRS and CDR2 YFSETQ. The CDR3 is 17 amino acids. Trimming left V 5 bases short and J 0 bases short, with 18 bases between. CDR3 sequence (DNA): TGCGCCAGCAGTATAAACGGTGGGGCCTTCTCTGGAAACACCATATATTTT. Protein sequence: CASSINGGAFSGNTIYF. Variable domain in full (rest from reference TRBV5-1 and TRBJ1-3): KAGVTQTPRYLIKTRGQQVTLSCSPISGHRSVSWYQQTPGQGLQFLFEYFSETQRNKGNFPGRFSGRQFSNSRSEMNVSTLELGDSALYLCASSINGGAFSGNTIYFGEGSWLTVV.

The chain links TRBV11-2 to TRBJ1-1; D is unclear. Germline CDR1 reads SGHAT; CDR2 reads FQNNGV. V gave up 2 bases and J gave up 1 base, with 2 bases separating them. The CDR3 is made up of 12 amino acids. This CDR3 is CASSLQNTEAFF. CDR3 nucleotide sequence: TGTGCCAGCAGCTTACAGAACACTGAAGCTTTCTTT.

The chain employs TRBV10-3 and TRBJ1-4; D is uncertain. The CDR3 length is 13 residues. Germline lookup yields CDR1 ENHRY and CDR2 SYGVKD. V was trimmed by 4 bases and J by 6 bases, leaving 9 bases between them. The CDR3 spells CAISVSLHEKLFF. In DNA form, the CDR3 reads TGTGCCATCAGTGTTAGCCTGCATGAAAAACTGTTTTTT.

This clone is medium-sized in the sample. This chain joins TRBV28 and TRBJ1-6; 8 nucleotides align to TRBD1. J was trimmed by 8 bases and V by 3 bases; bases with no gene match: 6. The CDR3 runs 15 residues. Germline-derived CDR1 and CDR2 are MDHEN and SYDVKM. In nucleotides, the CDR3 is TGTGCCAGCAGTTTGACAGGGGAGTCCCATTCACCCCTCCACTTT. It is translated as CASSLTGESHSPLHF.

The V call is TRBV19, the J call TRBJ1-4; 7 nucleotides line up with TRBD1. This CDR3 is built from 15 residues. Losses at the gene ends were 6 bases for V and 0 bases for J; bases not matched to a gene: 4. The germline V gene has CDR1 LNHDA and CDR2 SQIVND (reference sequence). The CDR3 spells CASRGDSATNEKLFF. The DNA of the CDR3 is TGTGCCAGTAGGGGGGACAGTGCAACTAATGAAAAACTGTTTTTT.

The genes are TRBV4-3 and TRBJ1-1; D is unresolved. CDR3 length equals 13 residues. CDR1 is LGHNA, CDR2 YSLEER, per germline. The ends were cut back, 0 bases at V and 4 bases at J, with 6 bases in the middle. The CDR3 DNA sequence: TGCGCCAGCAGCCAAGACCCCGGCACTGAAGCTTTCTTT. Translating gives CASSQDPGTEAFF.

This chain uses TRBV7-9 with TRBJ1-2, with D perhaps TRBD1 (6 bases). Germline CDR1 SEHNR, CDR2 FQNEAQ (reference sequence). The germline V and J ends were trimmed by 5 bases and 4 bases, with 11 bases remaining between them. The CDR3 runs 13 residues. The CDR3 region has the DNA TGTGCCAGCAGCCCCACAGGGATCTATGGCTACACCTTC. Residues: CASSPTGIYGYTF.

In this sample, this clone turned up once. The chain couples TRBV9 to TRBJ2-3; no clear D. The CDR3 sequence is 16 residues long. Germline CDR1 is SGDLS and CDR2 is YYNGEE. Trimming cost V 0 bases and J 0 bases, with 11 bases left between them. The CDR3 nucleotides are TGTGCCAGCAGCGTAGGGCACAGAACTAGCACAGATACGCAGTATTTT. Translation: CASSVGHRTSTDTQYF.